A selection of T cell receptor beta chains follows, all from one sample in a study of T-cell memory formation after mild COVID-19. TCRdb processed the 5' RACE reads anew with MiXCR; each CDR3 protein has one entry. The table records around 99,000 distinct CDR3 sequences, about an eighth of them present only once. The sequencing input was PBMCs or a T cell subset sorted from them (not recorded which). These receptors were obtained from a man aged 18 to 29 who had mild COVID-19 (a few samples of this study predate the infection). Cell type and time point are not known. Both conserved end residues are part of each CDR3. The D gene is left open where the match is weak. Clone sizes are given selectively: once, few, many, or a class where the clone is expanded.

clone_size j_call d_call v_call cdr3_nt cdr3_aa
few TRBJ2-3 . TRBV27 TGTGCCAGCAGTTTATCGATGACGACCGTTACAGATACGCAGTATTTT CASSLSMTTVTDTQYF
. TRBJ2-2 . TRBV13 TGTGCCAGCAGCTCCCTCCTCACCGGGGAGCTGTTTTTT CASSSLLTGELFF
few TRBJ1-3 TRBD1 TRBV4-3 TGCGCCAGCAGCCATAGACAGGGGTATGGAAACACCATATATTTT CASSHRQGYGNTIYF
few TRBJ2-3 . TRBV25-1 TGTGCCAGCAGTGAATATATTACCGGGGAATTAGAGGATACGCAGTATTTT CASSEYITGELEDTQYF
. TRBJ2-1 . TRBV20-1 TGCAGTGCTCAACCGAGACAGGCCCCCTCCTACAATGAGCAGTTCTTC CSAQPRQAPSYNEQFF
. TRBJ1-5 TRBD1 TRBV5-4 TGTGCCAGCAGCCAGGACAGGGCCCCGGATGCCCAGCATTTT CASSQDRAPDAQHF
many TRBJ2-2 . TRBV27 TGTGCCAGCAGTTTGACGTACACCGGGGAGCTGTTTTTT CASSLTYTGELFF
. TRBJ1-2 . TRBV20-1 TGCAGTGCTAGTATTGCAGGGACCAGCTATGGCTACACCTTC CSASIAGTSYGYTF
many TRBJ1-1 TRBD1 TRBV4-1 TGCGCCAGCAGCCTCACAGGGGCGAACACTGAAGCTTTCTTT CASSLTGANTEAFF
few TRBJ2-5 TRBD1 TRBV7-9 TGTGCCAGCAGTTACAGGGGGGAAGAGACCCAGTACTTC CASSYRGEETQYF
. TRBJ2-2 . TRBV5-1 TGCGCCAGCAGCACCTTTGAGCGGGACACCGGGGAGCTGTTTTTT CASSTFERDTGELFF
once TRBJ2-3 TRBD2 TRBV11-2 TGTGCCAGCAGCTTAGCGGGGCGGGGGGGCCCCACAGATACGCAGTATTTT CASSLAGRGGPTDTQYF
few TRBJ2-3 TRBD1 TRBV4-1 TGCGCCAGCAGCCTCCGGACAGGGGGAAGCACAGATACGCAGTATTTT CASSLRTGGSTDTQYF
. TRBJ2-3 . TRBV9 TGTGCCAGCAGCGCACAGGGATTTGCAGATACGCAGTATTTT CASSAQGFADTQYF
. TRBJ2-3 . TRBV6-2/TRBV6-3 TGTGCCAGCAGCGGTAGGGCAGATACGCAGTATTTT CASSGRADTQYF
few TRBJ1-1 TRBD1 TRBV7-9 TGTGCCAGCAGCCACTCCGACAGGGGGCGGGGGACTGAAGCTTTCTTT CASSHSDRGRGTEAFF
few TRBJ2-5 . TRBV5-5 TGTGCCAGCAGCTACACTCAGCGCCAAGAGACCCAGTACTTC CASSYTQRQETQYF
. TRBJ2-3 TRBD1 TRBV7-9 TGTGCCAGCAGCTCCTGGACAGGGGGCGAGACAGATACGCACTATTTT CASSSWTGGETDTHYF
few TRBJ2-1 . TRBV25-1 TGTGCCAGCAGTGAATACGCGGCAGGGGGGAATGAGCAGTTCTTC CASSEYAAGGNEQFF
few TRBJ2-1 . TRBV5-1 TGCGCCAGCAGCTTGGCCTGGGGGGGCCTCTCCTACAATGAGCAGTTCTTC CASSLAWGGLSYNEQFF
. TRBJ1-5 TRBD1 TRBV6-2/TRBV6-3 TGTGCCAGCAGTAAATGGGACAGGGATCAGCCCCAGCATTTT CASSKWDRDQPQHF
few TRBJ2-1 TRBD2 TRBV7-9 TGTGCCAGCCATAGCGGGGAGTTAAATGAGCAGTTCTTC CASHSGELNEQFF
few TRBJ2-3 . TRBV30 TGTGCCTGCAAGTTCACAGATACGCAGTATTTT CACKFTDTQYF
few TRBJ2-3 . TRBV19 TGTGCCAGTACCATCTGTCTCCGATGCGGCACAGATACGCAGTATTTT CASTICLRCGTDTQYF
. TRBJ1-1 . TRBV27 TGTGCCAGCAGTTTGTTGGACACGGGCACTGAAGCTTTCTTT CASSLLDTGTEAFF
few TRBJ1-4 . TRBV3-1 TGTGCCAGCAGCCAAAATAAAGGGACTTCTAATGAAAAACTGTTTTTT CASSQNKGTSNEKLFF
. TRBJ1-4 . TRBV4-3 TGCGCCAGCAGCCAAGATCCGGGTGACGCTACAACTAATGAAAAACTGTTTTTT CASSQDPGDATTNEKLFF
many TRBJ2-5 . TRBV7-8 TGTGCCAGCAGCTTCCAGGGGGGGGTGGAGACCCAGTACTTC CASSFQGGVETQYF
few TRBJ1-2 . TRBV25-1 TGTGCCAGCAGTCCGGATGGTCGGTACTATGGCTACACCTTC CASSPDGRYYGYTF
few TRBJ2-1 . TRBV4-1 TGCGCCAGCAGCCAAGGCTATGAGCAGTTCTTC CASSQGYEQFF
. TRBJ1-1 . TRBV7-3 TGTGCCAGCAGCCTTTCAGTGAACACTGAAGCTTTCTTT CASSLSVNTEAFF
. TRBJ2-3 . TRBV20-1 TGCAGTGCATTATCCGGGGCGCAGTATTTT CSALSGAQYF
few TRBJ1-1 . TRBV6-5 TGTGCCAGCAGGAGCTACATGAACACTGAAGCTTTCTTT CASRSYMNTEAFF
. TRBJ2-7 . TRBV4-1 TGCGCCAGCAGCCAAGAAAACCCGACCGGCTACGAGCAGTACTTC CASSQENPTGYEQYF
. TRBJ2-1 . TRBV12-5 TGTGCTAGTGTCCTCGCTCGAGGAGCCTACAATGAGCAGTTCTTC CASVLARGAYNEQFF
few TRBJ1-1 . TRBV10-3 TGTGCCATCAGTTCTACCCGAGCAGAGGAGAACACTGAAGCTTTCTTT CAISSTRAEENTEAFF
. TRBJ2-5 . TRBV4-3 TGCGCCAGCAGCCAAGATCACCCACGTCAAGAGACCCAGTACTTC CASSQDHPRQETQYF
few TRBJ1-1 . TRBV7-2 TGTGCCAGCAGCTTAGTCCCAGTTTCCACTGAAGCTTTCTTT CASSLVPVSTEAFF
few TRBJ2-2 TRBD1 TRBV2 TGTGCCAGCAGTGATCCCGGGACAGTCACCGGGGAGCTGTTTTTT CASSDPGTVTGELFF
few TRBJ2-3 TRBD1 TRBV14 TGTGCCAGCAGCCATGTGGACAGGAACACAGATACGCAGTATTTT CASSHVDRNTDTQYF
. TRBJ2-1 TRBD2 TRBV10-3 TGTGCCATCAGCCCCGGACTAGCGGGGTCGTACAATGAGCAGTTCTTC CAISPGLAGSYNEQFF
. TRBJ1-6 . TRBV4-3 TGCGCCAGCAGCCAAGATAGAGCCGTTGTGTTACCCCTCCACTTT CASSQDRAVVLPLHF
few TRBJ2-5 . TRBV20-1 TGCAGTGCTAGGCACTTCCAAGAGACCCAGTACTTC CSARHFQETQYF
. TRBJ2-7 TRBD1 TRBV20-1 TGCAGTGCTAGAGAAAAATGGGACAGTTCCTACGAGCAGTACTTC CSAREKWDSSYEQYF
. TRBJ2-5 . TRBV7-9 TGTGCCAGCAGTAGAGTCGTGGTAGGGGGAGAGACCCAGTACTTC CASSRVVVGGETQYF
few TRBJ2-2 . TRBV13 TGTGCCAGCAGCTTAGCTCAGCTGAACACCGGGGAGCTGTTTTTT CASSLAQLNTGELFF
. TRBJ2-6 TRBD1 TRBV2 TGTGCCAGTGCGGGGACAGGGCGCTCTGGGGCCAACGTCCTGACTTTC CASAGTGRSGANVLTF
. TRBJ2-7 . TRBV5-1 TGCGCCAGCAGCCCGCGACGCTCCTACGAGCAGTACTTC CASSPRRSYEQYF
. TRBJ2-5 . TRBV15 TGTGCCACCAGCGCGGGGCTGGGTGAGACCCAGTACTTC CATSAGLGETQYF
few TRBJ2-1 . TRBV5-1 TGCGCCAGCAGCCCCACAGAGCCTGTGACTCAGAATGAGCAGTTCTTC CASSPTEPVTQNEQFF